Given below is one T cell receptor (beta chain) in context. It lacks a known antigen. No qualities accompany the bases; no much larger clone lies one base away. This sample's time point label indicates: about 28 days (+/-7) after the second vaccine dose. AZD1222 recipients whose second dose came at about 4 weeks and those whose second dose came at about 12 weeks were combined into one group, since spike-specific TCR depth and breadth did not differ between the two schedules. The vaccinee samples were drawn from two UK trials, COV001 and COV002, one of which was a single-blind randomized controlled phase 2/3 trial testing AZD1222 (ChAdOx1 nCoV-19) in healthy adults. For TCRbeta chain sequencing, PBMC samples from trial participants were taken at day 0 and at day 28 after the second dose. The CDR3 regions of human TCRbeta chains were subjected to immunosequencing. Under the source paper's analysis protocol: Repertoire TCRs were checked for matches against a reference library of SARS-CoV-2-specific TCRs that had been generated using the MIRA antigen-specificity platform. Breadth meant the fraction of unique TCRs that were SARS-CoV-2-associated, whereas depth meant the fraction of total T cells that were SARS-CoV-2-associated. Using the MIRA data, each spike-specific TCR was assigned both to the spike region to which the TCR was reactive and to a CD4 or CD8 class. Log10-transformed breadth and depth values were compared by one-way ANOVA with Sidak's multiple comparisons tests. Held by TCRdb, this immuneACCESS table contains in-frame sequences only and omits some clones. Under half of the omission traces to an unresolved V gene where checked; the cause of the rest is unknown. That table gives V, J and clone size, and the DNA gave D and trimming. The sample data list over 110,000 clones, and roughly nine tenths of these were observed just once. The ten most abundant clones make up roughly 10% of the sample.

The data are from a study of T cell responses to AZD1222 COVID-19 vaccine (dated by TCRdb to the early 2020s). Study-wide context: TCR sequencing was performed for about 250 trial participants, of whom roughly 200 were given two doses of AZD1222 and around 26 were given two doses of MenACWY control vaccine. Trial participants were enrolled by age into 18-55, 56-69 and 70-plus year subgroups, with around 140, 26 and 57 TCR-sequenced participants respectively. What the work shows at the level of the full study, not this receptor alone: Only five or six AZD1222 recipients were SARS-CoV-2 seropositive at baseline, limiting conclusions about previously exposed vaccinees. Spike-specific TCR breadth and depth rose significantly after two AZD1222 doses compared with day 0 and with MenACWY recipients. Nearly half of unique spike-specific TCRs reportedly recognized epitopes outside regions mutated in the B.1.351 and B.1.1.7 variants. CD4 TCRs associated with the vaccine covered the entire spike protein, and the dominant responses were in regions 160-218 and 743-854. No day 14 peak-response samples were available, so repertoires were characterized only after the peak T cell response. In the small 56-69-year group, the increase in depth fell short of significance, most likely because of low power. Participants were mostly white British, with more females than males. The authors suggested clonal diversity may have been underestimated.

The sample consisted of peripheral blood, taken 28 days after the second AZD1222 dose. This TCR was recovered from an adult who received the AZD1222 COVID-19 vaccine.

The sequence in DNA is TGTGCCAGCAGCTTCCTGAGGGTCAGGGGTACAAACACTGAAGCTTTCTTT. This translates into CASSFLRVRGTNTEAFF. The V and J genes are TRBV13 and TRBJ1-1; the best D guess is TRBD1, with 6 bases matching. V loses 3 bases, J loses 2 bases, and the germline ends lie 19 bases apart. The germline V gene (reference sequence) provides CDR1 PRHDT and CDR2 FYEKMQ. Reading from cysteine to phenylalanine, the CDR3 counts 17 amino acids. Only the CDR3 portion is preserved as DNA: 51 bases, with reading frame beginning at the first base.